The T cell receptor (beta chain) described here comes from a study of cytomegalovirus exposure and HLA in healthy donors. Study-level information: Approximately 180 million T cells yielded approximately 100 million unique TCR beta sequences, as an earlier analysis found.

The CDR3 extends over 15 amino acids. V shed 3 bases, J shed 0 bases, and the junction held 4 bases outside the gene matches. Per the germline V gene, CDR1 is WSHSY and CDR2 is SAAADI. In regard to this clone: Its antigen is undetermined.

Study observations and caveats: Earlier findings revealed that most TCR beta V segments proved productive either about 90% or about 30% of the time. In a later analysis, TCR beta V- and J-gene trimming showed a link to a missense DCLRE1C variant.

The PCR was carried out with 60 Vbeta primers and 13 Jbeta primers. Profiling relied on immunoSEQ multiplex PCR, and the TCRdb table lists in-frame clones only, not all of them. The table lists 150,000 or so clones, about two thirds of them singletons. The chain employs TRBV10-2 and TRBJ1-1; 7 bases map to TRBD1. The sequenced sample was PBMCs. The TCR comes from a young man in good health and CMV-seropositive. The CDR3 is CASSDQQGLNTEAFF. In DNA, the CDR3 is TGCGCCAGCAGTGACCAACAGGGGTTGAACACTGAAGCTTTCTTT.